The 24 T cell receptor beta chains below come from one sample, sequenced in a study of technical replicates of blood from several donors. Sequencing was performed with immunoSEQ multiplex PCR; in TCRdb, only in-frame clones are kept and a portion is missing. The top ten clones hold 0.2% to 0.25% of a sample with more than 90,000 clones, approximately 94% of them seen once. Sequenced input: T cells isolated from PBMCs. All receptors come from a human donor in good health.

The J gene is TRBJ2-5, the V gene TRBV25-1, with TRBD2 matching 8 bases. This CDR3 has 13 residues. In germline, CDR1 is MGHDK, CDR2 SYGVNS. The V gene end was trimmed by 7 bases and the J gene end by 4 bases; junction bases not matched to a gene: 5. CDR3 in amino acids: CASTAGGGETQYF. CDR3 DNA sequence: TGTGCCAGCACGGCGGGAGGAGGAGAGACCCAGTACTTC.

The rearrangement links TRBV28 to TRBJ2-2; a weak D match, TRBD2 (5 bases). The CDR3 loop spans 15 amino acids. The germline V gene has CDR1 MDHEN and CDR2 SYDVKM. V lost 1 base and J lost 6, with 12 bases in between. The chain's CDR3 is CASSLSGFGAGELFF. The DNA of the CDR3 is TGTGCCAGCAGTTTATCTGGGTTCGGGGCCGGGGAGCTGTTTTTT.

The rearrangement joins TRBV7-2 to TRBJ2-5; a weak D match, TRBD1 (6 bases). This CDR3 is 16 amino acids long. Trimming left V 3 bases short and J 4 bases short, with 18 bases between. In germline, CDR1 is SGHTA, CDR2 FQGNSA. CDR3 nucleotides: TGTGCCAGCAGCTTCCTGACCGGGACAAGACCAGAGACCCAGTACTTC. Translation: CASSFLTGTRPETQYF.

V and J are TRBV6-1 and TRBJ2-6; D not resolved. Germline V gene sequence: CDR1 MNHNS, CDR2 SASEGT. V gave up 6 bases and J gave up 1 base, with 7 bases separating them. The CDR3 has 14 residues. CDR3 sequence reads: CASSLSSGANVLTF. The CDR3 DNA is TGTGCCAGCAGCCTTAGTTCTGGGGCCAACGTCCTGACTTTC.

The V gene is TRBV10-3, the J gene TRBJ2-7; D might be TRBD2 (6 bases). CDR3 length: 13 amino acids. V was pared by 8 bases and J by 5 bases, with 16 bases between. Germline lookup yields CDR1 ENHRY and CDR2 SYGVKD. CDR3 amino acids: CAIGGNARDEQYF. The CDR3 nucleotides are TGTGCCATCGGGGGGAATGCCAGGGACGAGCAGTACTTC.

V is TRBV7-2 and J is TRBJ2-7, with 11 bases that match TRBD1. V dropped 3 bases and J dropped 3; count of bases not matched to a gene: 1. Germline V gene data show CDR1 as SGHTA and CDR2 as FQGNSA. CDR3 length equals 14 residues. The CDR3 region is CASSFGTGGYEQYF. CDR3 in DNA: TGTGCCAGCAGCTTCGGGACAGGGGGCTACGAGCAGTACTTC. The variable domain in full, completed from reference TRBV7-2 and TRBJ2-7, reads GAGVSQSPSNKVTEKGKDVELRCDPISGHTALYWYRQSLGQGLEFLIYFQGNSAPDKSGLPSDRFSAERTGGSVSTLTIQRTQQEDSAVYLCASSFGTGGYEQYFGPGTRLTVT.

This sequence joins TRBV13 and TRBJ2-1; a possible D gene is TRBD2 (5 bases). Trimming shortened V by 1 base and J by 8 bases, and 12 bases separated the two germline ends. In germline, CDR1 is PRHDT, CDR2 FYEKMQ (reference sequence). The CDR3 loop spans 14 amino acids. The CDR3 sequence: CASSLAGNPDEQFF. The DNA of the CDR3 is TGTGCCAGCAGCTTAGCGGGGAACCCCGATGAGCAGTTCTTC.

This chain links TRBV11-2 with TRBJ2-3; D is possibly TRBD2 (6 bases). Trimming pared 3 bases from V and 6 bases from J, leaving 22 bases between. Germline assignment: CDR1 SGHAT and CDR2 FQNNGV. The CDR3 length is 17 residues. CDR3 loop: CASSFPRIWGDEDTQYF. CDR3 DNA: TGTGCCAGCAGCTTCCCACGGATTTGGGGGGATGAGGATACGCAGTATTTT.

This sequence joins TRBV21-1 and TRBJ1-5; the table assigns TRBD1, which was not confirmed against the DNA. TRBV21-1 is given as a pseudogene. The CDR3 totals 19 residues. The CDR3 nucleotides are TGTGCCAGCAGCCCCCGGGACAGGGGGCTCGGTTGGGGTAATCAGCCCCAGCATTTT. Amino acid sequence: CASSPRDRGLGWGNQPQHF.

This chain uses TRBV10-1 with TRBJ1-1; TRBD1 agrees at 11 bases. With V trimmed by 2 bases and J by 5 bases, 4 bases remained unmatched. CDR3 length: 15 amino acids. Germline V CDR1 and CDR2: WNHNN, SYGVQD (reference sequence). Here the CDR3 reads CASSEAGQGGTEAFF. The CDR3 DNA reads TGCGCCAGCAGTGAGGCGGGACAGGGGGGAACTGAAGCTTTCTTT.

The chain joins TRBV11-3 to TRBJ2-7, with a possible D match to TRBD2 (5 bases). The CDR3 is made up of 13 amino acids. Germline V gene sequence: CDR1 SGHNT, CDR2 YENEEA. V was cut by 4 bases and J by 5 bases, with 12 bases left in between. CDR3 amino acids: CASSSTSRHEQYF. CDR3 coding DNA: TGTGCCAGCAGCTCAACTAGTCGACACGAGCAGTACTTC.

In this sample, this clone turned up once. The chain couples TRBV6-6 to TRBJ2-3; D remains ambiguous. V lost 4 bases, J lost 2 bases, and 10 bases lay in between. The CDR3 is 14 residues long. Germline-derived CDR1 and CDR2 are MNHNY and SVGAGI (reference sequence). CDR3 amino acids: CASSLLETTDTQYF. CDR3 DNA: TGTGCCAGCAGTTTGTTAGAAACCACAGATACGCAGTATTTT.

The V and J genes are TRBV7-8 and TRBJ2-6; 7 bases align to TRBD1. This CDR3 comprises 15 residues. The germline CDR1 and CDR2 sequences are SGHVS and FQNEAQ. Unmatched junction bases numbered 4, after V lost 5 bases and J lost 3 bases. The CDR3 DNA follows: TGTGCCAGCAGCCTCCCAGGGGGTGGGGCCAACGTCCTGACTTTC. Encoded protein: CASSLPGGGANVLTF.

V gene TRBV7-3 combines with J gene TRBJ2-5, with D tentatively TRBD1 (5 bases). The V gene's germline CDR1 is SGHTA and CDR2 FQGTGA. V lost 1 base to trimming and J lost 2 bases, with 5 bases between them. This CDR3 is 13 amino acids long. CDR3 in amino acids: CASSLRQQETQYF. The CDR3, as DNA: TGTGCCAGCAGCTTAAGACAGCAAGAGACCCAGTACTTC. Combining the CDR3 with reference TRBV7-3 and TRBJ2-5 gives the whole variable domain GAGVSQTPSNKVTEKGKYVELRCDPISGHTALYWYRQSLGQGPEFLIYFQGTGAADDSGLPNDRFFAVRPEGSVSTLKIQRTERGDSAVYLCASSLRQQETQYFGPGTRLLVL.

This chain uses TRBV7-3 with TRBJ2-2, with TRBD2 matching 10 bases. The J segment lost 5 bases and the V segment lost 0 bases, leaving 3 bases of the junction unmatched. Per the germline V gene, CDR1 is SGHTA and CDR2 is FQGTGA. The CDR3 spans 16 residues. The CDR3 protein is CASSLTASGGTGELFF. CDR3 in DNA: TGTGCCAGCAGCTTAACCGCTAGCGGGGGAACCGGGGAGCTGTTTTTT.

This clone has just a few counts. This chain links TRBV28 with TRBJ2-3, with a possible D match to TRBD2 (5 bases). The CDR3 is made up of 19 amino acids. Trimming stripped 6 bases from V and 1 base from J, with 26 bases between. Germline CDR1 reads MDHEN; CDR2 reads SYDVKM. In DNA form, the CDR3 reads TGTGCCAGCAGCCCCCTTTGGGATGCTAGCCGGGCTGGCACAGATACGCAGTATTTT. It codes for CASSPLWDASRAGTDTQYF.

The chain joins TRBV5-4 to TRBJ1-5; D unresolved. The germline CDR1 and CDR2 sequences are SGHNT and YYREEE (reference sequence). The CDR3 consists of 14 residues. Trimming removed 4 bases from V and 1 base from J, with 9 bases in between. CDR3 nucleotide sequence: TGTGCCAGCAGCCCCGGAGGAAGCAATCAGCCCCAGCATTTT. This encodes CASSPGGSNQPQHF.

The chain uses TRBV2 and TRBJ1-2, with D unresolved. The germline CDR1 and CDR2 sequences are SNHLY and FYNNEI. V was trimmed by 7 bases and J by 14 bases, leaving 26 bases between them. The CDR3 has 14 amino acids. Here the CDR3 DNA reads TGTGCCAGCACCCCGGCCGACATACCAAACGCTGGGACCTTC. This codes for CASTPADIPNAGTF.

The chain couples TRBV15 to TRBJ2-3; 9 bases map to TRBD2. V dropped 3 bases and J dropped 6; count of bases not matched to a gene: 13. The CDR3 is made up of 17 amino acids. The germline gives CDR1 LNHNV, CDR2 YYDKDF (reference sequence). Here the CDR3 reads CATSRAVGGGARDTQYF. The CDR3 coding sequence is TGTGCCACCAGCAGGGCCGTGGGCGGGGGGGCTAGGGATACGCAGTATTTT.

The rearrangement links TRBV5-1 to TRBJ1-3; TRBD1 aligns across 8 bases. V was pared by 3 bases and J by 3 bases, with 5 bases of the junction left unmatched. This CDR3 contains 15 residues. CDR1 is SGHRS and CDR2 is YFSETQ in the germline V gene. The CDR3 sequence is CASSSSGQGGNTIYF. The DNA for the CDR3 is TGCGCCAGCAGCTCGTCCGGACAGGGTGGAAACACCATATATTTT. The full variable domain, in which reference TRBV5-1 and TRBJ1-3 provide the parts outside the CDR3, is KAGVTQTPRYLIKTRGQQVTLSCSPISGHRSVSWYQQTPGQGLQFLFEYFSETQRNKGNFPGRFSGRQFSNSRSEMNVSTLELGDSALYLCASSSSGQGGNTIYFGEGSWLTVV.

This clone came up once. As DNA, the CDR3 is TGTGCCAGCAGGGGGGCCGGTTACGAGCAGTACTTC. Protein: CASRGAGYEQYF. The genes are TRBV25-1 and TRBJ2-7; tentatively, D is TRBD1 (6 bases). The V end lost 6 bases, the J end lost 4 bases, and 10 bases lay between the germline ends. The CDR3 length is 12 residues. Germline V gene data show CDR1 as MGHDK and CDR2 as SYGVNS.

The J gene is TRBJ2-4, the V gene TRBV15, with 10 bases that match TRBD1. V trimming: 1 base; J trimming: 0 bases; junction bases outside the gene matches: 3. Germline V lookup: CDR1 LNHNV, CDR2 YYDKDF (reference sequence). CDR3 size: 17 residues. The CDR3 here is CATSRGGTGVAKNIQYF. In nucleotides, the CDR3 is TGTGCCACCAGCAGAGGGGGGACAGGGGTAGCCAAAAACATTCAGTACTTC.

This sequence joins TRBV27 and TRBJ2-7; TRBD1 agrees at 9 bases. V was pared by 6 bases and J by 2 bases, with 11 bases of the junction left unmatched. CDR1 MNHEY and CDR2 SMNVEV come from the germline V gene (reference sequence). This CDR3 has 16 residues. The CDR3 DNA follows: TGTGCCAGCAGCTCCATTGACAGGGGGAACACCTACGAGCAGTACTTC. Encoded protein: CASSSIDRGNTYEQYF.

The V and J genes are TRBV19 and TRBJ2-3; 7 nucleotides agree with TRBD2. Looked up from germline, CDR1 is LNHDA and CDR2 is SQIVND (reference sequence). Germline trimming cut 5 bases from V and 5 bases from J; bases unmatched to any gene: 4. The CDR3 covers 13 residues. In DNA, the CDR3 is TGTGCCAGTAGTTTTGGGGGGGAAGATACGCAGTATTTT. This gives the protein CASSFGGEDTQYF.